This T cell receptor (beta chain) was sequenced during a study of human T cells and chemical hapten exposure. Concerning this clonotype: At one end the junction does not follow the germline gene, possibly because of a read error.

Time point: patch test 3, about 24 weeks after DPC sensitization. Treatment denoted: therapeutic diphenylcyclopropenone sensitization with weekly scalp DPC. Looked up from germline, CDR1 is SGHNT and CDR2 is YYREEE (reference sequence). This CDR3 spans 15 amino acids. TCRdb called the RACE reads again in MiXCR, with one record for every CDR3 protein. The data hold about 52,000 distinct CDR3 sequences, with about 10% observed a single time. This clonotype was sampled from a woman in her thirties or forties with alopecia areata. Some clones in this sample may be carry-over from other donors' samples. The specimen comprised whole blood, sampled in connection with sensitization to the hapten diphenylcyclopropenone (DPC). The chain carries TRBV5-4 and TRBJ1-2; D is uncertain. This CDR3 is CASSLVGLVYYSYTF. In DNA form, the CDR3 reads TGTGCCAGCAGCTTGGTCGGGTTGGTCTACTATAGCTACACCTTC.